One and the same sample provided the 5 T cell receptor beta chains below, sequenced in a study of Graves' ophthalmopathy and Graves' hyperthyroidism. The sequenced template was RNA, covering the TCR beta CDR3 region. Amplification began with first-round RT-PCR using HTBI primers, then second-round multiplex PCR was performed. TCRdb re-derived calls from the multiplex PCR reads in MiXCR, one entry per CDR3 protein. The repertoire has about 400,000 distinct CDR3 sequences, about 18% of them found once; the top ten carry roughly 1.5%. The sequencing input was peripheral blood. The receptors derive from a woman under 30 with Graves' ophthalmopathy.

This clonotype was counted ten times or more. V gene TRBV12-3 or TRBV12-4 combines with J gene TRBJ2-2; D might be TRBD1 (6 bases). Trimming stripped 6 bases from V and 4 bases from J, with 21 bases between. This CDR3 contains 17 residues. CDR3 region: CASSLNDRSLSTGELFF. The CDR3 region has the DNA TGTGCCAGCAGCCTTAACGACAGGAGCCTTTCCACCGGGGAGCTGTTTTTT.

This clonotype was seen many times. The rearrangement links TRBV6-2 or TRBV6-3 to TRBJ1-2; D remains unclear. CDR1 is MNHEY, CDR2 SVGEGT, per germline. The CDR3 length is 13 residues. With 2 bases removed from V and 3 bases from J, the gap between germline ends came to 7 bases. CDR3 nucleotides: TGTGCCAGCAGTTACGGGCCGGACTATGGCTACACCTTC. Translation gives CASSYGPDYGYTF.

The chain has TRBV28 and TRBJ2-7; D is uncertain. Germline CDR1 and CDR2: MDHEN and SYDVKM. V shed 10 bases and J shed 1 base, with 8 bases lying between them. The CDR3 is 11 amino acids. As DNA, the CDR3 is TGTGCCACGGAAGGATCCTACGAGCAGTACTTC. Protein: CATEGSYEQYF. Supplemented by reference TRBV28 and TRBJ2-7, the full variable domain reads DVKVTQSSRYLVKRTGEKVFLECVQDMDHENMFWYRQDPGLGLRLIYFSYDVKMKEKGDIPEGYSVSREKKERFSLILESASTNQTSMYLCATEGSYEQYFGPGTRLTVT.

This clonotype was detected ten times or more. The V and J genes are TRBV6-1 and TRBJ2-5; D gene uncertain. Germline CDR1 is MNHNS and CDR2 is SASEGT. The CDR3 has 12 residues. Trimming removed 8 bases at V and 5 bases at J, with 12 bases between. The CDR3 bases are TGTGCCAGCGGAACCCTAAGGGAGACCCAGTACTTC. Its protein is CASGTLRETQYF.

This clonotype came up many times. The rearrangement uses TRBV27 and TRBJ2-5; 10 nucleotides line up with TRBD1. The V gene's germline CDR1 is MNHEY and CDR2 SMNVEV (reference sequence). V was clipped by 5 bases and J by 6 bases; unmatched bases: 15. This CDR3 is built from 17 residues. The DNA for the CDR3 is TGTGCCAGCAGTCCGGACAGGGGGGAACGCGTTCGGAAGACCCAGTACTTC. Translated, it gives CASSPDRGERVRKTQYF.